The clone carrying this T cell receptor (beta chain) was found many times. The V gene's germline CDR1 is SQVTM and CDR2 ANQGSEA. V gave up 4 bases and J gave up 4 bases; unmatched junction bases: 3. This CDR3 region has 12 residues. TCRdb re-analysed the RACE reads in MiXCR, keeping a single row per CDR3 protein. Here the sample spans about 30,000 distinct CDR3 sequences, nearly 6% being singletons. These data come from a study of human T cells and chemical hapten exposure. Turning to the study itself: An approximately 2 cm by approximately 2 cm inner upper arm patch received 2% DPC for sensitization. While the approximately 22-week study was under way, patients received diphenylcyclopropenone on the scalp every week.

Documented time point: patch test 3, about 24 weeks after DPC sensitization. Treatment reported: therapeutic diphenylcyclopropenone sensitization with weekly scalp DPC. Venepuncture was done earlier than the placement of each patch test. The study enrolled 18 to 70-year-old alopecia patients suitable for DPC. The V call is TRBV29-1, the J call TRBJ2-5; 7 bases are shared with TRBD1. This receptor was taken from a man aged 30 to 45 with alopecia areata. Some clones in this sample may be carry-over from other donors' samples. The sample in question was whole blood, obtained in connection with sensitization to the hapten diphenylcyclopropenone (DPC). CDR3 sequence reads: CSVVGGGETQYF. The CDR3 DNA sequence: TGCAGCGTTGTAGGGGGCGGAGAGACCCAGTACTTC.